The T cell receptor (beta chain) under discussion was sequenced for a study of technical replicates of blood from a few donors. Germline values: CDR1 SNHLY, CDR2 FYNNEI. The ends were cut back, 2 bases at V and 5 bases at J, with 15 bases in the middle. The CDR3 consists of 15 residues. This clone has a handful of counts. Measured with immunoSEQ multiplex PCR; TCRdb has only the in-frame clones, and not every one. The sample shows about 83,000 clones, about 91% of them seen only once. The V gene is TRBV2, the J gene TRBJ1-1, with D possibly matching TRBD1 (6 bases). Material: T cells isolated from PBMCs. This TCR was recovered from a human donor in good health. This chain's CDR3 is CASSENYRDGTEAFF. DNA for the CDR3: TGTGCCAGCAGTGAAAATTACAGGGATGGTACTGAAGCTTTCTTT.